This TCR beta chain was sequenced during a study of persistence of HIV-infected CD4 T cells. Across the whole study: CD4+ T cells responding to CMV or HIV-1 Gag were isolated.

Worth noting for this clone: The antigen remains unidentified.

There are 14 residues in the CDR3. Germline assignment: CDR1 WSHSY and CDR2 SAAADI. With 7 bases removed from V and 6 bases from J, the gap between germline ends came to 16 bases. The immunoSEQ assay was version 4, run in survey mode. The data were produced by immunoSEQ multiplex PCR, yet TCRdb's version contains in-frame clones alone and is incomplete. This sample has about 40,000 clones, with around 82% found just once. The stimulus was an HIV-1 Gag 15-mer peptide pool, 1 ug/peptide/mL. CD40L/CD69 double-negative CD45RO-high memory CD4+ T cells were collected. The receptor was derived from an adult man with HIV who was CMV-seropositive. The chain has TRBV10-2 and TRBJ1-5, with D perhaps TRBD1 (5 bases). Material: CD4+ T cells sorted from PBMCs after 18-hour stimulation, obtained from a patient who received antiretroviral therapy. CDR3 sequence: CASMGFWGAQPQHF. The DNA for the CDR3 is TGCGCCAGCATGGGTTTTTGGGGCGCTCAGCCCCAGCATTTT.